This TCR beta chain was identified in a study of blood T cell repertoires in COVID-19. The sample holds a few counts of this clone. The table came from immunoSEQ multiplex PCR; TCRdb's copy has only in-frame clones and leaves some out. This sample yields 300,000 to 400,000 clones, of which 88% are seen a single time; 6% to 8% belongs to the top ten. J lost 10 bases, V lost 2 bases, and 9 bases had no gene match. The CDR3 has 15 residues. Germline CDR1 is GTSNPN and CDR2 is SVGIG (reference sequence). The TCR comes from a woman between 70 and 85 years old with COVID-19, enrolled during active disease. The rearrangement joins TRBV30 to TRBJ1-6, with 9 bases fitting TRBD1. Sequencing was done on a sample of peripheral blood. The CDR3 loop is CAWSPPGQGGSPLHF. The CDR3 DNA is TGTGCCTGGAGTCCCCCGGGACAGGGCGGCTCACCCCTCCACTTT.